The clone carrying this T cell receptor beta chain appeared a single time. Its antigen remains unknown. J gave up 4 bases and V 2 bases, and 10 bases lay outside the gene matches. The germline gives CDR1 MDHEN, CDR2 SYDVKM. CDR3 length: 16 amino acids. This specimen comes from a study of T cell clones after liver transplantation. The overall study: Three of eight recipients were HCV-positive; others had non-autoimmune, non-viral indications.

Repertoires were generated with immunoSEQ multiplex PCR, while TCRdb's copy carries only in-frame clones and drops some. This sample has about 15,000 clones, with 80% to 95% found just once. Study-level findings and limits: The donor-reactive repertoire was only partly measurable in two subjects, lacking donor cells.

The sample was CD8+ T cells from blood, taken before liver transplant. The origin of this receptor is a human donor who received a liver transplant. J is TRBJ2-5 and V is TRBV28; 7 nucleotides align to TRBD2. The CDR3 coding sequence is TGTGCCAGCAGTTTAAGTGCTATGTGGGAGGGAGAGACCCAGTACTTC. Translated: CASSLSAMWEGETQYF.